Listed below are T cell receptor beta chains from one sample, sequenced in a study of cytomegalovirus exposure and HLA in healthy donors. The method was immunoSEQ multiplex PCR; TCRdb's version includes in-frame clones alone and lacks a portion of them. The sample gives roughly 150,000 clones, 65% to 90% of which show up once; about 2.5% is in the top ten. The specimen sequenced was PBMCs. The receptors originated from a male donor in good health and CMV-seronegative. Both conserved end residues are part of each CDR3. D genes are given only for firm matches. Clone size is stated in some rows and not others, as once, few, many or a class when expanded.

j_call: TRBJ1-2
d_call: TRBD1
v_call: TRBV6-6
clone_size: NA
cdr3_nt: TGTGCCAGCAGTGTACCCGGACAGGGGGCCTCTGGCTACACCTTC
cdr3_aa: CASSVPGQGASGYTF

j_call: TRBJ1-1
d_call: NA
v_call: TRBV19
clone_size: NA
cdr3_nt: TGTGCATCCAAAGGTTATGGGGGGTACACTGAAGCTTTCTTT
cdr3_aa: CASKGYGGYTEAFF

j_call: TRBJ2-5
d_call: NA
v_call: TRBV7-9
clone_size: NA
cdr3_nt: TGTGCCAGCAGCCTACACGCGATCCGGACAGTGCAAGAGACCCAGTACTTC
cdr3_aa: CASSLHAIRTVQETQYF

j_call: TRBJ2-7
d_call: TRBD1
v_call: TRBV5-6
clone_size: NA
cdr3_nt: TGTGCCAGCATCACACAGGGGATCTACGAGCAGTACTTC
cdr3_aa: CASITQGIYEQYF

j_call: TRBJ1-2
d_call: NA
v_call: TRBV10-3
clone_size: NA
cdr3_nt: TGTGCCATTTCGCAACAGGGAGACTATGGCTACACCTTC
cdr3_aa: CAISQQGDYGYTF

j_call: TRBJ1-1
d_call: NA
v_call: TRBV7-6
clone_size: NA
cdr3_nt: TGTGCCAGCAGCTTATCTGGGGCCACTGAAGCTTTCTTT
cdr3_aa: CASSLSGATEAFF

j_call: TRBJ2-7
d_call: TRBD1
v_call: TRBV12-5
clone_size: NA
cdr3_nt: TGTGCTAGTGGTTTGGGGACAGGGGGCTACGAGCAGTACTTC
cdr3_aa: CASGLGTGGYEQYF

j_call: TRBJ2-7
d_call: TRBD1
v_call: TRBV13
clone_size: NA
cdr3_nt: TGTGCCAGCAGCTCCGGACAGGCCTCCTACGAGCAGTACTTC
cdr3_aa: CASSSGQASYEQYF

j_call: TRBJ2-3
d_call: TRBD2
v_call: TRBV9
clone_size: NA
cdr3_nt: TGTGCCAGCAGCGTAGAGCGGGGTCTTACAGATACGCAGTATTTT
cdr3_aa: CASSVERGLTDTQYF

j_call: TRBJ1-2
d_call: TRBD1
v_call: TRBV29-1
clone_size: NA
cdr3_nt: TGCAGCGACATGGGGACAGGGTCTCGCTATGGCTACACCTTC
cdr3_aa: CSDMGTGSRYGYTF

j_call: TRBJ1-1
d_call: NA
v_call: TRBV5-1
clone_size: NA
cdr3_nt: TGCGCCAGCAGCTTGTGGGGAGGGTCGACTGAAGCTTTCTTT
cdr3_aa: CASSLWGGSTEAFF

j_call: TRBJ1-3
d_call: TRBD1
v_call: TRBV5-1
clone_size: NA
cdr3_nt: TGCGCCAGCAGCCCTACAGGGGACACTGGAAACACCATATATTTT
cdr3_aa: CASSPTGDTGNTIYF

j_call: TRBJ2-7
d_call: TRBD1
v_call: TRBV27
clone_size: many
cdr3_nt: TGTGCCAGCAAGGGGACAGGGGCCTCCGAGCAGTACTTC
cdr3_aa: CASKGTGASEQYF

j_call: TRBJ1-6
d_call: TRBD1
v_call: TRBV27
clone_size: NA
cdr3_nt: TGTGCCAGCAGGCCACCGGGACAGGATAATTCACCCCTCCACTTT
cdr3_aa: CASRPPGQDNSPLHF

j_call: TRBJ2-4
d_call: TRBD1
v_call: TRBV5-1
clone_size: NA
cdr3_nt: TGCGCCAGCAGCTTGGACGGACAGGGGATGTGGGCCAAAAACATTCAGTACTTC
cdr3_aa: CASSLDGQGMWAKNIQYF

j_call: TRBJ1-2
d_call: NA
v_call: TRBV28
clone_size: NA
cdr3_nt: TGTGCCAGCAGTCCTCGGGGGGGGCGATATAATGGCTACACCTTC
cdr3_aa: CASSPRGGRYNGYTF

j_call: TRBJ1-5
d_call: NA
v_call: TRBV5-1
clone_size: NA
cdr3_nt: TGCGCCAGCAGCTTGGGAACAGCGGGATCGGTGGGTCAGCCCCAGCATTTT
cdr3_aa: CASSLGTAGSVGQPQHF

j_call: TRBJ1-6
d_call: NA
v_call: TRBV2
clone_size: NA
cdr3_nt: TGTGCCAGCACCGTGGACATGGTAGAAGTTTCACCCCTCCACTTT
cdr3_aa: CASTVDMVEVSPLHF

j_call: TRBJ2-7
d_call: TRBD1
v_call: TRBV7-2
clone_size: NA
cdr3_nt: TGCGCCAGCAGTTTCCGACAGGGCAAACCCTACGAGCAGTACTTC
cdr3_aa: CASSFRQGKPYEQYF